The entry below describes one TCR beta chain. Its target is not known. These data belong to a study of shared clonotypes between healthy human individuals. Generated by immunoSEQ multiplex PCR, the TCRdb table keeps only in-frame clones and is missing some. The sample has about 2.1 million clones, approximately 92% seen once. Naive CD8 cells lacked CD45RO, underwent positive selection for CCR7 and left out terminally differentiated effector memory CD45RA+ cells. The study, taken as a whole, reports: Relative to memory subsets, naive subsets generally showed larger estimated richness.

Sequenced: naive CD8+ T cells from PBMCs. The sequence came from a man younger than 30 in good health. Some clones in this sample may be carry-over from other donors' samples.

CDR3 nucleotides: TGTGCCAGCAGGCCTAGCACCCAATATTCCTACGAGCAGTACTTC. It encodes CASRPSTQYSYEQYF. The chain recombines TRBV27 with TRBJ2-7; D may be TRBD2 (5 bases). CDR3 length: 15 residues. V was cut by 6 bases and J by 1 base, with 16 bases left in between. The V gene's germline CDR1 is MNHEY and CDR2 SMNVEV (reference sequence).